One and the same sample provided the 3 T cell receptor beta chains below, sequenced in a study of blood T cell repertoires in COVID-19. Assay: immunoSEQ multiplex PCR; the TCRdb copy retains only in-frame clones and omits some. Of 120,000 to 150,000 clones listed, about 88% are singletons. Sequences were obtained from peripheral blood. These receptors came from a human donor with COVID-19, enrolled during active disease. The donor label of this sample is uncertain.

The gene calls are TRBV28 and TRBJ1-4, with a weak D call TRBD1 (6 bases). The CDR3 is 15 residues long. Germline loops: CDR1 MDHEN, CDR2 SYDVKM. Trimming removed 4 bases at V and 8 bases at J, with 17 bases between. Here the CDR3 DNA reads TGTGCCAGCAGTTCGCTCAGGGGTTTAGGGGAAAAACTGTTTTTT. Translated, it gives CASSSLRGLGEKLFF.

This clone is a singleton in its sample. CDR3 nucleotides: TGTGCCAGCAGCGTAAGTCCGTCCGAGAGGGAGACCCAGTACTTC. Amino acids: CASSVSPSERETQYF. This sequence joins TRBV9 and TRBJ2-5, with D uncertain. This CDR3 region has 15 residues. Germline assignment: CDR1 SGDLS and CDR2 YYNGEE. The germline V and J ends were trimmed by 1 base and 5 bases, with 15 bases remaining between them.

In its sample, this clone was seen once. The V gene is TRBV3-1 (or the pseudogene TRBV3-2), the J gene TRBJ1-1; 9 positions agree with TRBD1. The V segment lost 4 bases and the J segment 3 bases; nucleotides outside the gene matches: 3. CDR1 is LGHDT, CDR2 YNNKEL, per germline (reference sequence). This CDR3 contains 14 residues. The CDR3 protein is CASSLRTGDTEAFF. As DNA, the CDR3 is TGTGCCAGCAGCCTCCGGACAGGGGACACTGAAGCTTTCTTT.